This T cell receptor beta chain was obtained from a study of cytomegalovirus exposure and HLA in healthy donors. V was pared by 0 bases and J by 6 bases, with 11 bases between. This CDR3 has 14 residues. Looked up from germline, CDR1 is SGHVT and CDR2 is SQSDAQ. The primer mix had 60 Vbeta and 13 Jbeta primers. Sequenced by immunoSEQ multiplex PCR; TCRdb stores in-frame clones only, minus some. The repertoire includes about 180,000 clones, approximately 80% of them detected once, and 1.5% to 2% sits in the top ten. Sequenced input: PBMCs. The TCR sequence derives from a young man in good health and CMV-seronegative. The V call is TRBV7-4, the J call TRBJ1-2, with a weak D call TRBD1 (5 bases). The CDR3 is CASSLARALDGYTF. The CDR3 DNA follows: TGTGCCAGCAGCTTAGCCAGGGCTCTTGATGGCTACACCTTC. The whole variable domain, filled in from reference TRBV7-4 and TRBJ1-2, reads GAGVSQSPRYKVAKRGRDVALRCDSISGHVTLYWYRQTLGQGSEVLTYSQSDAQRDKSGRPSGRFSAERPERSVSTLKIQRTEQGDSAVYLCASSLARALDGYTFGSGTRLTVV.